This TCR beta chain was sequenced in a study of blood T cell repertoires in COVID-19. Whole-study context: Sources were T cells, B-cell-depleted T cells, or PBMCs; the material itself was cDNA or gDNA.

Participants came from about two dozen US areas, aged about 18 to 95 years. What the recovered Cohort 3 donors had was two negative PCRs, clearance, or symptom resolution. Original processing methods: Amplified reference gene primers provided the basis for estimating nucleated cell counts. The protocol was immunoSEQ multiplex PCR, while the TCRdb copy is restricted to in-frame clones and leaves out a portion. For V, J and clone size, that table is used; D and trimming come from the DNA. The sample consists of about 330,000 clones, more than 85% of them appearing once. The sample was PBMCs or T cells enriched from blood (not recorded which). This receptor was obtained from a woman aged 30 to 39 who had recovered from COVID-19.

The CDR3 DNA reads TGTGCCAGCAGCGCCAACGCCCGACAGGGCTCTGGAAACACCATATATTTT. Translated, it gives CASSANARQGSGNTIYF. The chain has TRBV9 and TRBJ1-3, with 7 positions matching TRBD1. Germline V gene sequence: CDR1 SGDLS, CDR2 YYNGEE. CDR3 length equals 17 residues. V dropped 3 bases and J dropped 0; count of bases not matched to a gene: 9.